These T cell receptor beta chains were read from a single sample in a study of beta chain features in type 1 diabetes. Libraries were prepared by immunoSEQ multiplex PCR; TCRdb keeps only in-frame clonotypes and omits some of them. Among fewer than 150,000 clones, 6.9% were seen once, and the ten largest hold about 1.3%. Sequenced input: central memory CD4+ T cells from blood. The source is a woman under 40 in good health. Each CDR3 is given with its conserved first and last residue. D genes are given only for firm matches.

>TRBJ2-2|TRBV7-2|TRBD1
CASSDRGRGTGELFF
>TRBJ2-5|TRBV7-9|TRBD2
CASSLGTIAGEGEETQYF
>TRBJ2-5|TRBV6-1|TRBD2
CASSLTSEETQYF
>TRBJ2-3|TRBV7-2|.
CASSPRAADTQYF
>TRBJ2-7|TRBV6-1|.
CASSAGSSYEQYF
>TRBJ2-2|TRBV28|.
CASKTGMDTGELFF
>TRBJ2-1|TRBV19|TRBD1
CASSIGGQGGGEQFF
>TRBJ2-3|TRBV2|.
CASERGGGTDTQYF
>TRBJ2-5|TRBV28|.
CASSALETQYF
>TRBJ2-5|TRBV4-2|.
CASSQAGAGGPETQYF
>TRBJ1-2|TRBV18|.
CASSPGFYGYTF
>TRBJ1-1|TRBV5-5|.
CASSWIPGENTEAFF
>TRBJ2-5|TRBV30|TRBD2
CAWSGTSFGTQYF
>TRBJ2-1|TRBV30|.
CAWNREFYNEQFF
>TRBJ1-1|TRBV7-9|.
CASSSGVLNTEAFF
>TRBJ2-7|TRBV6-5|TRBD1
CASSGTGGYEQYF
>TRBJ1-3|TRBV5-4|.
CASSQDQGGGNTIYF
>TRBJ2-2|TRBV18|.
CASSPPQGLGTGELFF
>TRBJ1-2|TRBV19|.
CASTDRTGGYTF
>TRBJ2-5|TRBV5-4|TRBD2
CASSLGTSGGKKETQYF
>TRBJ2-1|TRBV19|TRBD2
CASEPSGYNEQFF
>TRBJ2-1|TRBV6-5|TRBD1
CASSSAGTGSYNEQFF
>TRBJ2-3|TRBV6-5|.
CASSYSGFTDTQYF
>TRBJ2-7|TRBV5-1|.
CASSPSGSSVSYEQYF
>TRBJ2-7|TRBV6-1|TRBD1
CASSLDRTREQYF
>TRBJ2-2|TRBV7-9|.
CASSLETGASNTGELFF
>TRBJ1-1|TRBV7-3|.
CASSSSGLKNTEAFF
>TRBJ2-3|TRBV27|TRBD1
CASSLNQGEDTQYF
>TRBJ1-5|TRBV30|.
CAWSYRGGNQPQHF
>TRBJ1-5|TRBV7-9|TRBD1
CASSLDRDYWPQHF
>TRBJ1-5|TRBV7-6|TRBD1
CASSLGQGYQPQHF
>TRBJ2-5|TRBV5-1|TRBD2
CASSLGWTSGDVGETQYF
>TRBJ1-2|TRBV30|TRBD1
CAWSRHRGTNYGYTF
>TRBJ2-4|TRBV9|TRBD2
CASSPGLAGMGAKNIQYF
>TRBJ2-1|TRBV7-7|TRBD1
CASSLGQDNEQFF
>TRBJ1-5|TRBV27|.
CASSLRQALNQPQHF
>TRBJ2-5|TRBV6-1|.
CASSEVLAPGETQYF
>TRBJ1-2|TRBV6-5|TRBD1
CASSIKQGAKSYTF
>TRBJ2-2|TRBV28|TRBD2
CASSPTGLEDSGELFF
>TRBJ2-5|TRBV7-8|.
CASSLGVSQETQYF
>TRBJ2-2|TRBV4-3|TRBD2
CASSQDFGGIGELFF
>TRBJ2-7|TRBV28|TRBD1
CASRDYRGAAYEQYF
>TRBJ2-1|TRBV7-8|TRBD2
CASSPRRGRAEQFF
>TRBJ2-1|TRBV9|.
CASSVGWQGRSTSYNEQFF
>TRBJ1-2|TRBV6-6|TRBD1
CASSYPGQGDGYTF
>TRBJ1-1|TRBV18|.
CASSPPAGTEAFF
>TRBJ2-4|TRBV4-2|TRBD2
CASSSSGSGDKNIQYF
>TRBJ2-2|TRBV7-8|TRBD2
CASSLAGGPTGELFF
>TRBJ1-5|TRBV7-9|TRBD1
CASSLGTGAFSNQPQHF
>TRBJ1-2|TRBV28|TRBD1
CASRRGGDRGYTF
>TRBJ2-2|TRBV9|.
CASSVQAGGNTGELFF
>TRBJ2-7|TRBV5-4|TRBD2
CASSPGTSVSYEQYF
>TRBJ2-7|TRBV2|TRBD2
CASSQTSGSKQYF
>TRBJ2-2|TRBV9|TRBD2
CASSGGGGLYTGELFF